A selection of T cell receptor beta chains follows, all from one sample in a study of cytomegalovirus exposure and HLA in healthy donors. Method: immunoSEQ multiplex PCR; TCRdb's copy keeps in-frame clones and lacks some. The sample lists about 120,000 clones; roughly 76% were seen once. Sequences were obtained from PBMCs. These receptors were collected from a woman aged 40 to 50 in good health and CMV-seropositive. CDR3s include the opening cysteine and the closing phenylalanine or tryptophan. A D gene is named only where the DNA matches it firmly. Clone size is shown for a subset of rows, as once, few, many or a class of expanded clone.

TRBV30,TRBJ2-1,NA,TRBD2,CARTSGGINEQFF,TGTGCCAGAACTAGCGGGGGAATCAATGAGCAGTTCTTC
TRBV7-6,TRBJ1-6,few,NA,CASSLEADSPLHF,TGTGCCAGCAGCTTAGAGGCGGATTCACCCCTCCACTTT
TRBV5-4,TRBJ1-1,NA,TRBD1,CASSRTGTGRAEAFF,TGTGCCAGCAGTCGTACCGGGACAGGGCGGGCCGAAGCTTTCTTT
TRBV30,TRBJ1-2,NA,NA,CAWSVQGSGYTF,TGTGCCTGGAGTGTACAGGGAAGTGGCTACACCTTC
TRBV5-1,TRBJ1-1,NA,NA,CASSFDRLSAFF,TGCGCCAGCAGCTTCGACAGGCTCTCAGCTTTCTTT
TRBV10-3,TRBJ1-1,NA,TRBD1,CAISGDRDYTEAFF,TGTGCCATCAGTGGGGACAGGGACTACACTGAAGCTTTCTTT
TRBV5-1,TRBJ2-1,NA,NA,CASSLVAGKWNEQFF,TGCGCCAGCAGCTTGGTGGCGGGGAAATGGAATGAGCAGTTCTTC
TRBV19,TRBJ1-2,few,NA,CASSIEEGEGYTF,TGTGCCAGTAGTATAGAGGAGGGTGAAGGCTACACCTTC
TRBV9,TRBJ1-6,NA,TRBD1,CASRGDSQNSPLHF,TGTGCCAGCAGGGGGGACAGCCAGAATTCACCCCTCCACTTT
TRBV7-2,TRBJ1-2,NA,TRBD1,CASSPDRGRDGYTF,TGTGCCAGCAGCCCTGACAGGGGTAGGGATGGCTACACCTTC
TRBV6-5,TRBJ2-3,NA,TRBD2,CASSLLAGGSPDTQYF,TGTGCCAGCAGTTTACTAGCGGGGGGCTCCCCAGATACGCAGTATTTT
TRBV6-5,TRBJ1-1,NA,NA,CASSIRRGVDTEAFF,TGTGCCAGCAGTATCCGGAGGGGAGTCGACACTGAAGCTTTCTTT
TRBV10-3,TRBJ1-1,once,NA,CAISLTGNTEAFF,TGTGCCATCAGCCTGACAGGGAACACTGAAGCTTTCTTT
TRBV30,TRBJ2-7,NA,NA,CAWSSKTVRPRDF,TGTGCCTGGAGTTCAAAAACAGTACGTCCGCGCGACTTC
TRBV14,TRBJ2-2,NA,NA,CASSQVPGNTGELFF,TGTGCCAGCAGCCAAGTTCCCGGTAACACCGGGGAGCTGTTTTTT
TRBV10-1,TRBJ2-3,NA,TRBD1,CASSDLGQGSTSTDTQYF,TGCGCCAGCAGTGATCTTGGACAGGGGTCAACTAGCACAGATACGCAGTATTTT
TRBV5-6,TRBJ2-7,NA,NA,CASSLYRGSHSYEQYF,TGTGCCAGCAGCTTATATCGGGGAAGCCACTCCTACGAGCAGTACTTC
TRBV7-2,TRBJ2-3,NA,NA,CASSGVATPLDTQYF,TGTGCCAGCAGCGGCGTAGCGACCCCCTTGGATACGCAGTATTTT
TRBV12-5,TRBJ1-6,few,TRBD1,CASNSGQPNSPLHF,TGTGCTAGTAACTCGGGACAGCCAAATTCACCCCTCCACTTT
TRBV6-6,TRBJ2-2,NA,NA,CASSRSGELFF,TGTGCCAGCAGCCGGAGCGGGGAGCTGTTTTTT
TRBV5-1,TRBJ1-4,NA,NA,CASSLQADATNEKLFF,TGCGCCAGCAGCTTACAGGCAGATGCAACTAATGAAAAACTGTTTTTT
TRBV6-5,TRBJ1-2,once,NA,CASSATADGYTF,TGTGCCAGCAGCGCGACAGCCGATGGCTACACCTTC
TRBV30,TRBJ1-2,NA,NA,CAWSVGYGYTF,TGTGCCTGGAGTGTCGGGTATGGCTACACCTTC
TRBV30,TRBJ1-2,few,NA,CAWSPILLIGYTF,TGTGCCTGGAGCCCTATCCTCCTCATCGGCTACACCTTC
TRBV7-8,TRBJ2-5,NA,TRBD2,CASSSRPSGATRRGETQYF,TGTGCCAGCAGCTCGAGGCCTAGCGGGGCAACCCGGAGGGGAGAGACCCAGTACTTC